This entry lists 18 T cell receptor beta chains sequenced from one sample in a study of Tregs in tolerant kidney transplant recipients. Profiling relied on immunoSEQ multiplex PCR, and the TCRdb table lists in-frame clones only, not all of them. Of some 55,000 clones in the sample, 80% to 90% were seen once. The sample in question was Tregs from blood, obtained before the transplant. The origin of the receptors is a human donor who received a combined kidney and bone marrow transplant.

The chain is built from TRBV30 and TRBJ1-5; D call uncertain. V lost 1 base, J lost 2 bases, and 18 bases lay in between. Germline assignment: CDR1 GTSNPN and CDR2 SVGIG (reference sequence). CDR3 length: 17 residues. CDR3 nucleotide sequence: TGTGCCTGGAGTGGGGAGGGTACTGGGGTTGGCAATCAGCCCCAGCATTTT. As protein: CAWSGEGTGVGNQPQHF.

The CDR3 here is CASSILPGLNQPQHF. In nucleotides, the CDR3 is TGTGCCAGTAGTATACTTCCAGGTCTCAATCAGCCCCAGCATTTT. The chain employs TRBV19 and TRBJ1-5; D unclear. Looked up from germline, CDR1 is LNHDA and CDR2 is SQIVND (reference sequence). The CDR3 covers 15 residues. V gave up 2 bases and J gave up 3 bases, with 11 bases separating them.

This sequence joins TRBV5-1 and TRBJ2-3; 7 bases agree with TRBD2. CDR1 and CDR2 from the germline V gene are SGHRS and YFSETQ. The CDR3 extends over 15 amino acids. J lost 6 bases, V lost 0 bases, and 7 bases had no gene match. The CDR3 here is CASSLAGGKGDTQYF. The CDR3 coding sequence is TGCGCCAGCAGCTTGGCCGGGGGGAAGGGTGATACGCAGTATTTT.

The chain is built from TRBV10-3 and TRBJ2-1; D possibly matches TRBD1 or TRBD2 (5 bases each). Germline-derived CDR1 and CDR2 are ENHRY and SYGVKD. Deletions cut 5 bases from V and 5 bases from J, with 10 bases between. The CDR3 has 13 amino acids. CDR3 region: CAISLGPHNEQFF. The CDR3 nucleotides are TGTGCCATCAGTTTGGGACCACACAATGAGCAGTTCTTC.

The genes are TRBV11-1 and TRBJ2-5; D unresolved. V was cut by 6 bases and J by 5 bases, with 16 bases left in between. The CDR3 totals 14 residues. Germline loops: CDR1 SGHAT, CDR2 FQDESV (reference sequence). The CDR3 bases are TGTGCCAGCAGTCCCGGACCCCAAGAGGAGACCCAGTACTTC. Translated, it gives CASSPGPQEETQYF. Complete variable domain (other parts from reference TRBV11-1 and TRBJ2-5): EAEVAQSPRYKITEKSQAVAFWCDPISGHATLYWYRQILGQGPELLVQFQDESVVDDSQLPKDRFSAERLKGVDSTLKIQPAELGDSAMYLCASSPGPQEETQYFGPGTRLLVL.

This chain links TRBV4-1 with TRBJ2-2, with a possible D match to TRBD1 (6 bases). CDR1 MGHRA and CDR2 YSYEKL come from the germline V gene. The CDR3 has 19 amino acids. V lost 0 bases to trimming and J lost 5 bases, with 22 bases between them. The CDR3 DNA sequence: TGCGCCAGCAGCCAAGAAATGAGCGGTTCCCAGGGGTGGACCGGGGAGCTGTTTTTT. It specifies CASSQEMSGSQGWTGELFF.

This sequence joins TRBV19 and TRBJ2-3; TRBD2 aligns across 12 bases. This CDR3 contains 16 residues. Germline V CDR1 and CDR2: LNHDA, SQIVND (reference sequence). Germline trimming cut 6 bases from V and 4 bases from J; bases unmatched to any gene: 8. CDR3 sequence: CASSPRLAGVSDTQYF. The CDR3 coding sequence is TGTGCCAGTAGCCCAAGACTAGCGGGAGTATCAGATACGCAGTATTTT.

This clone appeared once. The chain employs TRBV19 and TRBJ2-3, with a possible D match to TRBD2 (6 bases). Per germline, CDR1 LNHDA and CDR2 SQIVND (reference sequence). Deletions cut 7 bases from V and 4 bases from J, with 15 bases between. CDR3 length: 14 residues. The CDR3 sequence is CASKTRSGADTQYF. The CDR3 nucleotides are TGTGCCAGTAAAACTAGGTCGGGGGCAGATACGCAGTATTTT.

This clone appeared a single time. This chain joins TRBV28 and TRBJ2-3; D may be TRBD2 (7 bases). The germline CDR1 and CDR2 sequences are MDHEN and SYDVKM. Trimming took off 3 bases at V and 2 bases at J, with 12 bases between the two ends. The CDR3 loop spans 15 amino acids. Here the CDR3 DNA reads TGTGCCAGCAGTTTCTCTCGGGGGGCCACAGATACGCAGTATTTT. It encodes CASSFSRGATDTQYF. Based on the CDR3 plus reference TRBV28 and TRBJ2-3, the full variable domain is DVKVTQSSRYLVKRTGEKVFLECVQDMDHENMFWYRQDPGLGLRLIYFSYDVKMKEKGDIPEGYSVSREKKERFSLILESASTNQTSMYLCASSFSRGATDTQYFGPGTRLTVL.

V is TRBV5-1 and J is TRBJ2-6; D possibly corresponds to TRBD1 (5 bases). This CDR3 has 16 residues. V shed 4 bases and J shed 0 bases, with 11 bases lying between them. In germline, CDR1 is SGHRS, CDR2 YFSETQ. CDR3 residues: CASSTATGSGANVLTF. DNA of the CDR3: TGCGCCAGCAGCACAGCCACAGGCTCTGGGGCCAACGTCCTGACTTTC.

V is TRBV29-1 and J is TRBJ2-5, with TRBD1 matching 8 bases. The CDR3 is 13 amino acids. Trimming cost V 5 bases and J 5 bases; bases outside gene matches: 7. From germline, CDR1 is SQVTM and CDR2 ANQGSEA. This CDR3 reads CSVRTGISETQYF. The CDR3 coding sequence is TGCAGCGTTCGGACAGGGATCAGCGAGACCCAGTACTTC. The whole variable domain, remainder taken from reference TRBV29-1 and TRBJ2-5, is SAVISQKPSRDICQRGTSLTIQCQVDSQVTMMFWYRQQPGQSLTLIATANQGSEATYESGFVIDKFPISRPNLTFSTLTVSNMSPEDSSIYLCSVRTGISETQYFGPGTRLLVL.

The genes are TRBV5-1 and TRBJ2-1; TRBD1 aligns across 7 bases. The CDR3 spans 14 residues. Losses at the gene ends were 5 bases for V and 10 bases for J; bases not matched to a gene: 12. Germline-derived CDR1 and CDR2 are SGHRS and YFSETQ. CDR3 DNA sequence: TGCGCCAGCAGGCCTGGACAGGCCGGAATGGAGCAGTTCTTC. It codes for CASRPGQAGMEQFF.

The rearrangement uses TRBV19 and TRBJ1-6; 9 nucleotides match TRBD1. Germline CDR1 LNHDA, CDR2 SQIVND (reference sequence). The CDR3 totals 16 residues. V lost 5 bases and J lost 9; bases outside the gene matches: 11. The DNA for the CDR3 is TGTGCCAGTAGTGACCGGACAGGGGTTCGTGGTTCACCCCTCCACTTT. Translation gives CASSDRTGVRGSPLHF.

CDR3 sequence reads: CASSPRWRGQDEQYF. CDR3 bases: TGTGCCAGCAGTCCCCGGTGGAGGGGGCAGGACGAGCAGTACTTC. V usage is TRBV27 and J usage is TRBJ2-7, with D possibly TRBD1 on 7 matching bases. CDR3 size: 15 residues. V was cut by 5 bases and J by 5 bases, with 19 bases left in between. From germline, CDR1 is MNHEY and CDR2 SMNVEV (reference sequence).

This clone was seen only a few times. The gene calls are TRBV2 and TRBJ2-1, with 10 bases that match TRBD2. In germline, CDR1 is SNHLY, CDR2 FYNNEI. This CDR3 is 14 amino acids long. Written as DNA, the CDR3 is TGTGCTGCAAAACTAGCGGGAATTAGAGATGAGCAGTTCTTC. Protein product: CAAKLAGIRDEQFF.

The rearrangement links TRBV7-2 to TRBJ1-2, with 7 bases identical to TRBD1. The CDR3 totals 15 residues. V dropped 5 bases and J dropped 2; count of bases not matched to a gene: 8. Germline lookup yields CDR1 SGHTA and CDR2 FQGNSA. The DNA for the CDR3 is TGTGCCAGCAGCCCAACCCGGGACAGCAACTATGGCTACACCTTC. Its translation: CASSPTRDSNYGYTF.

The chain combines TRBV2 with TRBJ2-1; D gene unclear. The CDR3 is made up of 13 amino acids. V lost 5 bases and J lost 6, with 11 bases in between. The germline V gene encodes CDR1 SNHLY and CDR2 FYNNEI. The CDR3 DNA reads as TGTGCCAGCAGTCCCACCTGGGCCAATGAGCAGTTCTTC. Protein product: CASSPTWANEQFF.

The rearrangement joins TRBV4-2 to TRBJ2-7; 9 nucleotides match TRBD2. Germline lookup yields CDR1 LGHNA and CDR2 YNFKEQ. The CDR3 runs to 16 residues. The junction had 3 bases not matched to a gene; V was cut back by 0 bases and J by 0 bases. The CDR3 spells CASSQDILAGSYEQYF. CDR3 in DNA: TGTGCCAGCAGCCAAGATATACTAGCGGGCTCCTACGAGCAGTACTTC.